Here is one T cell receptor (beta chain) with its context. Sequencing targeted TCR beta in blood CD8+ and CD4+ T cells. FACS enriched CD8+ TEMRA cells, while bulk CD8+ and CD4+ were negatively isolated. This sample is part of a study of CD8 T cells in Susac syndrome. The RNA input was roughly 0.45 to 1 ug, and it was reverse transcribed with random hexamers. MiXCR, run by TCRdb on the immunoSEQ multiplex PCR reads, gives a single entry per CDR3 protein. The sample lists more than 110,000 distinct CDR3 sequences; 94% were seen once. Trimming took off 4 bases at V and 6 bases at J, with 9 bases between the two ends. CDR3 length equals 13 residues. Germline CDR1 is SGHTA and CDR2 is FQGTGA.

Sequenced input: CD8+ T cells from PBMCs. This chain connects TRBV7-3 to TRBJ2-2, with a weak D call TRBD2 (5 bases). The source of this sequence is a human donor in good health. The CDR3 DNA sequence: TGTGCCAGCAGCTCGGGGTTGTCCGGGGAGCTGTTTTTT. Translating it yields CASSSGLSGELFF.